These 8 T cell receptor beta chains were sequenced from one sample in a study of T cells after yellow fever vaccination. TCRdb reanalysed the 5' RACE reads using MiXCR and keeps one entry per CDR3 protein. The data hold a few hundred thousand distinct CDR3 sequences, with under 15% observed a single time. Sequencing used CD4+ T cells sorted from PBMCs, obtained 15 days after the yellow fever booster vaccination. These receptor sequences come from a man in his late teens or twenties who received the YFV17D yellow fever vaccine.

The chain is built from TRBV15 and TRBJ1-1; 8 nucleotides line up with TRBD1. V was pared by 3 bases and J by 2 bases, with 8 bases of the junction left unmatched. Per the germline V gene, CDR1 is LNHNV and CDR2 is YYDKDF (reference sequence). The CDR3 loop spans 16 amino acids. The CDR3 is CATSSPGTGRNTEAFF. CDR3 bases: TGTGCCACCAGCAGCCCCGGGACAGGTAGAAACACTGAAGCTTTCTTT.

The gene calls are TRBV7-8 and TRBJ2-7; 10 bases match TRBD1. This CDR3 is built from 14 residues. CDR1 is SGHVS, CDR2 FQNEAQ, per germline. J was trimmed by 9 bases and V by 5 bases; bases with no gene match: 10. Written as DNA, the CDR3 is TGTGCCAGCAGCCCCGGGACAGGGGTCCCTCGGCAGTACTTC. Translated: CASSPGTGVPRQYF.

This clonotype was found a few times. This chain links TRBV3-1 with TRBJ2-1; 11 bases agree with TRBD1. V lost 4 bases and J lost 8; bases outside the gene matches: 10. This CDR3 is 16 amino acids long. Germline values: CDR1 LGHDT, CDR2 YNNKEL (reference sequence). The CDR3 loop is CASSRTSGTGGHEQFF. The DNA for the CDR3 is TGTGCCAGCAGCCGAACTTCCGGGACAGGGGGTCATGAGCAGTTCTTC.

This clonotype was seen only a few times. V usage is TRBV7-3 and J usage is TRBJ2-2, with D uncertain. Trimming stripped 2 bases from V and 6 bases from J, with 16 bases between. The germline V gene encodes CDR1 SGHTA and CDR2 FQGTGA. The CDR3 loop spans 16 amino acids. This CDR3 reads CASSLGLPLDPGELFF. Here the CDR3 DNA reads TGTGCCAGCAGCTTAGGGCTCCCGCTAGATCCCGGGGAGCTGTTTTTT. Filled out from reference TRBV7-3 and TRBJ2-2, the complete variable domain reads GAGVSQTPSNKVTEKGKYVELRCDPISGHTALYWYRQSLGQGPEFLIYFQGTGAADDSGLPNDRFFAVRPEGSVSTLKIQRTERGDSAVYLCASSLGLPLDPGELFFGEGSRLTVL.

This clonotype has only a few counts. The DNA for the CDR3 is TGCAGTGCCATACTTGGACAGGGAACCTACGAGCAGTACTTC. Amino acid sequence: CSAILGQGTYEQYF. This rearrangement joins TRBV20-1 to TRBJ2-7, with 8 bases identical to TRBD1. Per the germline V gene, CDR1 is DFQATT and CDR2 is SNEGSKA (reference sequence). There are 14 residues in the CDR3. Trimming at V came to 6 bases and at J to 2 bases, leaving 9 bases not matched to a gene.

The gene calls are TRBV12-3 or TRBV12-4 and TRBJ2-3; 9 positions match TRBD2. With 5 bases clipped from V and 2 bases from J, the junction kept 5 bases outside the gene matches. The CDR3 has 15 amino acids. This chain's CDR3 is CASSALAGVTDTQYF. The CDR3 coding sequence is TGTGCCAGCAGTGCCTTAGCGGGGGTCACAGATACGCAGTATTTT.

There are a few counts of this clonotype. This chain joins TRBV7-2 and TRBJ2-1; D call uncertain. The CDR3 is 18 residues long. V lost 1 base and J 0 bases, leaving 16 bases between the germline ends. Germline lookup yields CDR1 SGHTA and CDR2 FQGNSA. Here the CDR3 reads CASSLDNPRESSYNEQFF. For the CDR3, the DNA is TGTGCCAGCAGCTTAGACAACCCGCGCGAAAGCTCCTACAATGAGCAGTTCTTC.

This clonotype came up many times. The V and J genes are TRBV5-1 and TRBJ2-5; 9 nucleotides align to TRBD1. The germline gives CDR1 SGHRS, CDR2 YFSETQ. V lost 4 bases and J lost 4; bases outside the gene matches: 8. The CDR3 has 15 residues. The CDR3 sequence is CASSTGTGRRETQYF. CDR3 bases: TGCGCCAGCAGCACTGGGACAGGGAGAAGAGAGACCCAGTACTTC.